Listed below are T cell receptor beta chains from one sample, sequenced in a study of identical twins. One entry per CDR3 protein results from TCRdb running MiXCR on the 5' RACE reads. Seen here are hundreds of thousands of distinct CDR3 sequences, 5.5% to 6.5% observed once, and the top ten hold around 1.7%. The sequencing sample was made of naive T cells sorted from blood. The receptors were gathered from a man between 18 and 35 years old in good health. CDR3s leave out the opening cysteine and the closing phenylalanine or tryptophan.

j_call,v_call,cdr3_aa
TRBJ2-2,TRBV6-2/TRBV6-3,ASSYQRSGELF
TRBJ2-3,TRBV11-1,ASSLGPPIFPDTQY
TRBJ2-7,TRBV28,ASSQPGVGADEQY
TRBJ2-3,TRBV12-3/TRBV12-4,ASTSTTRLAGGDTQY
TRBJ1-2,TRBV7-2,ASRSAVSYT
TRBJ2-1,TRBV27,ASSPGTSGRYEQF
TRBJ2-1,TRBV7-2,ASSLGYGNEQF
TRBJ2-1,TRBV29-1,SVTRDAGLAASYNEQF
TRBJ2-7,TRBV12-3/TRBV12-4,ASSHSPLEQY
TRBJ2-3,TRBV29-1,SVEEGPGGVDTQY
TRBJ2-5,TRBV7-9,ASRREKTQY